This T cell receptor (beta chain) was sequenced in a study of blood T cell repertoires in COVID-19. Study summary: The United States, Italy and Spain were the sources of the acute and convalescent COVID-19 samples. T cells, B-cell-depleted T cells, or PBMCs supplied cDNA or gDNA.

This CDR3 region has 15 residues. V lost 5 bases and J lost 5; bases outside the gene matches: 7. CDR1 is MRHNA and CDR2 is SNTAGT in the germline V gene. In the study's own analysis: How many nucleated cells were present was estimated from reference gene primer amplification. The assay was immunoSEQ multiplex PCR, and TCRdb's table has in-frame clones only and misses some. Clone size and the V and J calls come from that table; the DNA yielded D and trimming. The table includes tens of thousands of clones, about 92% detected once. This clonotype was sampled from a man aged 45-65 years with acute or convalescent COVID-19. The specimen was peripheral blood. The chain combines TRBV6-4 with TRBJ2-3; 10 bases agree with TRBD2. The DNA of the CDR3 is TGTGCCAGCAGTAGCCTAGCGGGAGTTGGAGATACGCAGTATTTT. Amino acid sequence: CASSSLAGVGDTQYF.